This T cell receptor beta chain was sequenced for a study of a mutant IDH1 vaccine in newly diagnosed glioma. Time point: week 23, last vaccination. Topical imiquimod was applied with each vaccine dose, which held 300 ug of mutant IDH1 20-mer peptide. The V gene's germline CDR1 is SGDLS and CDR2 YYNGEE. The CDR3 loop spans 15 amino acids. Trimming shortened V by 2 bases and J by 2 bases, and 13 bases separated the two germline ends. The table came from immunoSEQ multiplex PCR; TCRdb's copy has only in-frame clones and leaves some out. The sample has about 20,000 clones, roughly four fifths seen once. With respect to this clone: The antigen is undetermined.

Sequenced here: PBMCs, sampled from a glioma patient whose treatment included an IDH1 peptide vaccine. This sequence was found in a man between 25 and 39 years old with glioma. The J gene is TRBJ2-5, the V gene TRBV9; D is unresolved. The CDR3 protein is CASSVGWTFQETQYF. CDR3 nucleotide sequence: TGTGCCAGCAGCGTGGGCTGGACGTTTCAAGAGACCCAGTACTTC.